A selection of T cell receptor beta chains follows, all from one sample in a study of T cell changes during pregnancy in multiple sclerosis. Some clones are missing from TCRdb's copy, which holds only in-frame ones; the method was immunoSEQ multiplex PCR. The sample records roughly 120,000 clones, about 93% being singletons. The source was peripheral blood, collected in the third trimester of pregnancy. These receptors came from a female donor with multiple sclerosis, enrolled in a pregnancy study. Both conserved end residues are part of each CDR3. D genes are given only for firm matches. Only some rows state a clone size, as once, few, many or a class for expanded clones.

-	TRBV6-1	-	TRBJ2-3	CASSEVFLDTQYF	TGTGCCAGCAGTGAAGTATTTTTGGATACGCAGTATTTT
-	TRBV25-1	-	TRBJ2-7	CASSDRVRGEQYF	TGTGCCAGCAGTGACAGGGTTAGGGGCGAGCAGTACTTC
TRBD2	TRBV18	few	TRBJ2-1	CASSPGLAGGQVEQFF	TGTGCCAGCTCACCGGGACTAGCGGGAGGGCAAGTTGAGCAGTTCTTC
-	TRBV5-1	-	TRBJ2-2	CASRSGANTGELFF	TGCGCCAGCAGATCGGGGGCGAACACCGGGGAGCTGTTTTTT
-	TRBV7-2	-	TRBJ2-3	CATSLGGVSTDTQYF	TGTGCCACCTCCCTTGGGGGCGTAAGCACAGATACGCAGTATTTT
-	TRBV27	once	TRBJ1-2	CASSLSAGYGYTF	TGTGCCAGCAGTTTATCGGCGGGCTATGGCTACACCTTC
TRBD2	TRBV7-6	-	TRBJ2-3	CASSLRSSGRGTDTQYF	TGTGCCAGCAGCTTAAGGTCTAGCGGGAGAGGCACAGATACGCAGTATTTT
-	TRBV5-1	-	TRBJ2-5	CASSPGTPQETQYF	TGCGCCAGCAGCCCCGGGACACCCCAAGAGACCCAGTACTTC
TRBD2	TRBV5-1	-	TRBJ2-3	CASRIGGTDTQYF	TGCGCCAGTCGTATCGGGGGGACAGATACGCAGTATTTT
-	TRBV28	-	TRBJ2-7	CASSLWTTRRLGEQYF	TGTGCCAGCAGTTTATGGACTACCAGGCGTCTCGGGGAGCAGTACTTC
TRBD1	TRBV29-1	-	TRBJ1-5	CSADWTGAFNQPQHF	TGCAGCGCTGACTGGACAGGGGCCTTCAATCAGCCCCAGCATTTT
TRBD1	TRBV7-2	-	TRBJ1-4	CASSFDRGREKLFF	TGTGCCAGCAGCTTCGACAGGGGGAGAGAAAAACTGTTTTTT
TRBD2	TRBV13	-	TRBJ2-1	CASSFETSGGINEQFF	TGTGCCAGCAGCTTCGAAACTAGCGGGGGTATCAATGAGCAGTTCTTC
TRBD2	TRBV5-1	-	TRBJ2-3	CASSQLAGGSTDTQYF	TGCGCCAGCAGCCAATTAGCGGGAGGAAGCACAGATACGCAGTATTTT
-	TRBV4-2	once	TRBJ2-7	CASSQASGGRPSYEQYF	TGTGCCAGCAGCCAGGCCTCTGGCGGTAGACCCTCCTACGAGCAGTACTTC
TRBD1	TRBV5-1	-	TRBJ2-7	CASRPGQGAYEQYF	TGCGCCAGCAGGCCGGGACAGGGGGCCTACGAGCAGTACTTC
-	TRBV25-1	-	TRBJ2-7	CASSTGGAAYEQYF	TGTGCCAGCAGCACAGGTGGCGCGGCCTACGAGCAGTACTTC
-	TRBV6-1	-	TRBJ1-1	CASSEIVLRGDTEAFF	TGTGCCAGCAGTGAAATAGTACTCCGGGGGGACACTGAAGCTTTCTTT
TRBD2	TRBV18	-	TRBJ2-3	CASSPKRRLAGGLVDTQYF	TGTGCCAGCTCACCAAAAAGGAGACTAGCGGGAGGCTTAGTAGATACGCAGTATTTT
TRBD2	TRBV30	-	TRBJ2-3	CAWISRAGLSDTQYF	TGTGCCTGGATAAGTCGAGCGGGGTTGTCTGATACGCAGTATTTT
-	TRBV19	-	TRBJ2-2	CASSLTGTGELFF	TGTGCCAGTAGTCTCACAGGGACCGGGGAGCTGTTTTTT
-	TRBV6-5	few	TRBJ1-6	CASKEQGENSPLHF	TGTGCCAGCAAGGAACAGGGCGAGAATTCACCCCTCCACTTT
TRBD1	TRBV10-1	-	TRBJ1-4	CASSELRGQDEKLFF	TGCGCCAGCAGTGAGTTACGGGGACAGGATGAAAAACTGTTTTTT
TRBD1	TRBV5-1	-	TRBJ2-3	CASSFGQGTDTQYF	TGCGCCAGCAGCTTCGGACAGGGGACAGATACGCAGTATTTT
-	TRBV5-1	-	TRBJ2-5	CASSGLGTSQETQYF	TGCGCCAGCAGCGGGTTAGGGACTTCCCAAGAGACCCAGTACTTC
-	TRBV7-3	-	TRBJ2-7	CASSFSGSSYEQYF	TGTGCCAGCAGCTTCTCCGGGAGCTCCTACGAGCAGTACTTC
TRBD2	TRBV7-2	-	TRBJ2-2	CASSPTSGRLYTGELFF	TGTGCCAGCAGTCCCACTAGCGGGAGGTTATACACCGGGGAGCTGTTTTTT
TRBD1	TRBV7-8	-	TRBJ2-5	CASSRPTGEETQYF	TGTGCCAGCAGCCGCCCGACAGGGGAAGAGACCCAGTACTTC
-	TRBV5-5	-	TRBJ2-5	CASSPRMQETQYF	TGTGCCAGCAGCCCTCGTATGCAAGAGACCCAGTACTTC
TRBD2	TRBV19	-	TRBJ2-1	CASSIGAGVPYNEQFF	TGTGCCAGTAGTATTGGTGCGGGAGTCCCCTACAATGAGCAGTTCTTC
-	TRBV13	-	TRBJ1-2	CASGLTYGYTF	TGTGCCAGCGGATTGACTTATGGCTACACCTTC
TRBD1	TRBV19	-	TRBJ1-5	CASSIGHRGWSNQPQHF	TGTGCCAGTAGTATAGGGCACAGGGGTTGGAGCAATCAGCCCCAGCATTTT
TRBD1	TRBV18	few	TRBJ1-1	CASSPTGSMNTEAFF	TGTGCCAGCTCACCGACAGGGAGCATGAACACTGAAGCTTTCTTT
TRBD1	TRBV7-6	-	TRBJ1-3	CASSYDRGPPGNTIYF	TGTGCCAGCAGCTACGACAGGGGGCCTCCTGGAAACACCATATATTTT
-	TRBV7-9	-	TRBJ2-7	CASSLVSTSYEQYF	TGTGCCAGCAGCTTAGTGAGTACCTCCTACGAGCAGTACTTC
TRBD1	TRBV28	-	TRBJ2-2	CASRLQGVAGELFF	TGTGCCAGCAGGCTTCAGGGGGTCGCCGGGGAGCTGTTTTTT
-	TRBV20-1	-	TRBJ2-7	CSARQGIEQYF	TGCAGTGCTCGCCAGGGGATCGAGCAGTACTTC
-	TRBV6-1	-	TRBJ2-7	CASSLVGGSYEQYF	TGTGCCAGCAGTTTAGTGGGGGGATCCTACGAGCAGTACTTC
TRBD1	TRBV19	few	TRBJ1-1	CASSRGKGANTEAFF	TGTGCCAGTAGCAGGGGGAAAGGTGCGAACACTGAAGCTTTCTTT
-	TRBV2	-	TRBJ1-1	CASSEPGPGIPGSAFF	TGTGCCAGCAGTGAACCGGGCCCAGGGATCCCTGGATCTGCTTTCTTT
-	TRBV28	-	TRBJ2-2	CASSLPLGELFF	TGTGCCAGCAGTTTACCTCTAGGGGAGCTGTTTTTT
-	TRBV10-3	-	TRBJ2-5	CAISESAGRPETQYF	TGTGCCATCAGTGAGTCGGCAGGGCGCCCAGAGACCCAGTACTTC
TRBD2	TRBV5-4	-	TRBJ2-6	CASTQVAGSGANVLTF	TGTGCCAGCACCCAAGTAGCGGGATCTGGGGCCAACGTCCTGACTTTC
TRBD2	TRBV28	-	TRBJ2-7	CASSLGAGGGSFYEQYF	TGTGCCAGCAGTTTAGGCGCTGGTGGCGGGAGCTTCTACGAGCAGTACTTC
TRBD1	TRBV19	-	TRBJ1-1	CASSATTGARTEAFF	TGTGCCAGTAGTGCGACGACAGGGGCGCGGACTGAAGCTTTCTTT
-	TRBV5-3	-	TRBJ2-1	CARSVKGRSSYNEQFF	TGTGCCAGAAGCGTCAAAGGGAGGAGCTCCTACAATGAGCAGTTCTTC
TRBD1	TRBV10-3	-	TRBJ2-3	CATFPGQARTDTQYF	TGTGCCACTTTCCCTGGACAGGCTAGGACAGATACGCAGTATTTT
TRBD1	TRBV7-9	-	TRBJ1-1	CASSLGAGGMNTEAFF	TGTGCCAGCAGCTTAGGGGCAGGGGGTATGAACACTGAAGCTTTCTTT
-	TRBV6-1	few	TRBJ1-5	CASSVWGENQPQHF	TGTGCCAGCAGTGTATGGGGGGAGAATCAGCCCCAGCATTTT
-	TRBV18	-	TRBJ1-1	CASSRAGTEAFF	TGTGCCAGCTCACGCGCAGGCACTGAAGCTTTCTTT
TRBD2	TRBV10-3	-	TRBJ2-1	CAIRGGGLDLDNEQFF	TGTGCCATCCGCGGGGGGGGACTAGATCTCGACAATGAGCAGTTCTTC
-	TRBV28	-	TRBJ2-1	CASNSGHLNEQFF	TGTGCCAGCAACTCGGGACACCTCAATGAGCAGTTCTTC
TRBD2	TRBV5-4	-	TRBJ2-1	CASSLDVVAGENEQFF	TGTGCCAGCAGCTTGGACGTGGTAGCGGGGGAAAATGAGCAGTTCTTC
TRBD1	TRBV27	-	TRBJ1-6	CASSLLTGGNSPLHF	TGTGCCAGCAGCCTACTGACAGGGGGTAATTCACCCCTCCACTTT
TRBD1	TRBV5-8	-	TRBJ1-5	CASSLRTGGVNQPQHF	TGTGCCAGCAGCTTGAGAACAGGGGGTGTCAATCAGCCCCAGCATTTT
-	TRBV6-6	-	TRBJ1-1	CASWGGNTEAFF	TGTGCCAGCTGGGGGGGGAACACTGAAGCTTTCTTT
-	TRBV15	-	TRBJ1-1	CATSRDVRQLNTEAFF	TGTGCCACCAGCAGAGACGTGAGACAGCTGAACACTGAAGCTTTCTTT
TRBD1	TRBV7-9	-	TRBJ2-3	CASSSGQGGTDTQYF	TGTGCCAGCAGCTCGGGACAGGGGGGCACAGATACGCAGTATTTT
-	TRBV7-6	-	TRBJ1-1	CASSLALRQDSNTEAFF	TGTGCCAGCAGCTTAGCCTTGCGACAGGACAGTAACACTGAAGCTTTCTTT